The T cell receptor (beta chain) under discussion was sequenced for a study of neoadjuvant anti-PD-1 for oral cavity cancer. On the study more broadly: Patients mostly received three to four biweekly nivolumab doses at 3 mg/kg before surgery. Patients without progression received a fourth nivolumab dose around day 43, then surgical resection on days 50-56.

Time point given: after neoadjuvant nivolumab, at surgical resection. With regard to this clone: Its specificity is not known.

Profiled with immunoSEQ multiplex PCR; TCRdb holds only in-frame clones, not every one. This sample has about 42,000 clones, with 60% to 80% found just once. General study findings and limits: Post-nivolumab, blood T cell clonality was significantly elevated in non-responders.

Germline assignment: CDR1 SGHDN and CDR2 FVKESK. J gave up 1 base and V 3 bases, and 1 base lay outside the gene matches. This CDR3 has 14 residues. The sequence was collected from a person between 35 and 79 years old with oral cavity squamous cell carcinoma. V is TRBV14 and J is TRBJ1-1; 8 nucleotides match TRBD1. The input for sequencing was PBMCs, taken after nivolumab (anti-PD-1) treatment. The CDR3 nucleotides read TGTGCCAGCAGCCACAGGGGGCCGAACACTGAAGCTTTCTTT. Translation: CASSHRGPNTEAFF. Supplemented by reference TRBV14 and TRBJ1-1, the full variable domain reads EAGVTQFPSHSVIEKGQTVTLRCDPISGHDNLYWYRRVMGKEIKFLLHFVKESKQDESGMPNNRFLAERTGGTYSTLKVQPAELEDSGVYFCASSHRGPNTEAFFGQGTRLTVV.